This TCR beta chain was identified during a study of blood T cell repertoires in COVID-19. Study details: Both acute and convalescent COVID-19 samples were obtained from the United States, Italy and Spain. Sample material is recorded as cDNA or gDNA derived from T cells, B-cell-depleted T cells, or PBMCs.

Per the study methods: The authors estimated nucleated cell counts from reference gene primer amplification. TCRdb's table, derived via immunoSEQ multiplex PCR, lists solely in-frame clones and lacks some. The V and J calls and clone size were taken over from that table, and D and trimming were inferred from the DNA. This sample yields about 78,000 clones, of which roughly 80% are seen a single time; just under 10% belongs to the top ten. CDR1 and CDR2 from the germline V gene are LGHDT and YNNKEL (reference sequence). The CDR3 contains 14 residues. V was shortened by 1 base and J by 8 bases, with 13 bases between the two germline ends.

This chain connects TRBV3-1 (or the pseudogene TRBV3-2) to TRBJ2-3; weak D call: TRBD2 (5 bases). Sequencing input: peripheral blood. This clonotype was obtained from a human donor in a cohort sampled during active COVID-19. The CDR3 loop is CASSQGYRGGTQYF. CDR3 DNA: TGTGCCAGCAGCCAAGGTTATAGAGGAGGTACGCAGTATTTT.